This T cell receptor (beta chain) was recovered during a study of blood T cell repertoires in COVID-19. Study details: T cells, B-cell-depleted T cells, or PBMCs supplied cDNA or gDNA.

The CDR3 runs to 17 residues. J lost 2 bases, V lost 9 bases, and 12 bases had no gene match. Germline CDR1 is KGHDR and CDR2 is SFDVKD. TCRdb's table, derived via immunoSEQ multiplex PCR, lists solely in-frame clones and lacks some. The sample includes 200,000 to 250,000 clones, over 75% of them seen just once. Sequencing was done on a sample of peripheral blood. The clonotype was recovered from a human donor in a cohort sampled during active COVID-19. This chain joins TRBV24-1 and TRBJ2-2; 9 bases fit TRBD2. This CDR3 is CATGGGVSGRNTGELFF. The CDR3 region has the DNA TGTGCCACCGGAGGGGGGGTTAGCGGGAGAAACACCGGGGAGCTGTTTTTT.